This T cell receptor (beta chain) was sequenced for a study of CD8 T cells in ankylosing spondylitis. General observations from the study: Characteristic of ankylosing spondylitis blood, it appeared, was a TCR beta motif comprising several highly homologous variants. It was reported that disease-linked clones were significantly enriched in matched ankylosing spondylitis synovial fluid.

This clonotype was counted many times. The antigen remains unidentified. Via MiXCR, TCRdb re-called the 5' RACE reads, giving one row per CDR3 protein. The sample carries just over 150,000 distinct CDR3 sequences, 18% recorded once. The length of the CDR3 is 13 residues. Germline CDR1 SGDLS, CDR2 YYNGEE. Trimming pared 0 bases from V and 4 bases from J, leaving 4 bases between. The V gene is TRBV9, the J gene TRBJ2-2; D is uncertain. The sequence was collected from a male donor with ankylosing spondylitis or in good health (not recorded which). Sequencing used blood, either unsorted or a sorted T cell fraction (not recorded which). CDR3 residues: CASSVATTGELFF. CDR3 bases: TGTGCCAGCAGCGTAGCTACCACCGGGGAGCTGTTTTTT.